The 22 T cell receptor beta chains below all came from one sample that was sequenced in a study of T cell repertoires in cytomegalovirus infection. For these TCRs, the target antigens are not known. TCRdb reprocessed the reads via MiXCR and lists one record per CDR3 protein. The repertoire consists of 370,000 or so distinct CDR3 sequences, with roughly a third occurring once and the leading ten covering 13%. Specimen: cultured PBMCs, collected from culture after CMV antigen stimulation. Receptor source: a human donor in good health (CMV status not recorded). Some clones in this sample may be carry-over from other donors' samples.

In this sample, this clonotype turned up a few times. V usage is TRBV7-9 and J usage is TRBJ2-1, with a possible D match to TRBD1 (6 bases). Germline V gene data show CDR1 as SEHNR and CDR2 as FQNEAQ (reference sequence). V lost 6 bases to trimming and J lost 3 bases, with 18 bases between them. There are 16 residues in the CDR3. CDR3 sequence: CASRATGGSGYNEQFF. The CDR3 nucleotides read TGTGCCAGCAGAGCGACAGGTGGCAGTGGCTACAATGAGCAGTTCTTC.

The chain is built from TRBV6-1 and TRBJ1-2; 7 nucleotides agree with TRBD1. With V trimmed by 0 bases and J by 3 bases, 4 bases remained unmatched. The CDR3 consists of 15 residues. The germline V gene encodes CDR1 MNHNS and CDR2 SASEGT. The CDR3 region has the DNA TGTGCCAGCAGTGAAGCGTCGGGACAGTACTATGGCTACACCTTC. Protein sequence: CASSEASGQYYGYTF.

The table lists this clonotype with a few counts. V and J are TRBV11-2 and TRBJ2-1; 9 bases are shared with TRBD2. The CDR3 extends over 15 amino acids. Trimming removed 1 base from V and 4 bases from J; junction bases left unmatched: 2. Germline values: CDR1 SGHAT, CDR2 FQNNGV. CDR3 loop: CASSLGLAEYNEQFF. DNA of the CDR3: TGTGCCAGCAGCTTAGGACTAGCGGAGTACAATGAGCAGTTCTTC.

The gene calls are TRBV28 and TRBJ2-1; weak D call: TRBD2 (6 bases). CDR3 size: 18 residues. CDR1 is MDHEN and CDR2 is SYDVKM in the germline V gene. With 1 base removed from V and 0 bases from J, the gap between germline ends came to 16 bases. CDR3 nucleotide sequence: TGTGCCAGCAGTTTATATCTGGGACTGAAGAGCTCCTACAATGAGCAGTTCTTC. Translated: CASSLYLGLKSSYNEQFF. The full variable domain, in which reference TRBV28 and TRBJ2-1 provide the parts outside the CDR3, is DVKVTQSSRYLVKRTGEKVFLECVQDMDHENMFWYRQDPGLGLRLIYFSYDVKMKEKGDIPEGYSVSREKKERFSLILESASTNQTSMYLCASSLYLGLKSSYNEQFFGPGTRLTVL.

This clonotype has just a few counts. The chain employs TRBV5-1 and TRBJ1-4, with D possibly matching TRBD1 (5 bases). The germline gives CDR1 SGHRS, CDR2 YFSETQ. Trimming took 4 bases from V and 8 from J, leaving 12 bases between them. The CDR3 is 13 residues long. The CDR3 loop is CASSPSWGEKLFF. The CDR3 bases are TGCGCCAGCAGCCCTTCCTGGGGGGAAAAACTGTTTTTT.

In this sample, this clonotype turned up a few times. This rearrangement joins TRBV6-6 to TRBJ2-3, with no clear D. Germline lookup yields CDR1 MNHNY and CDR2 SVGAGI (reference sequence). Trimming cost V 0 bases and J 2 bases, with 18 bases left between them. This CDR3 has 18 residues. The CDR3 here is CASSYSQEGIFNTDTQYF. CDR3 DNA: TGTGCCAGCAGTTACTCTCAGGAAGGTATATTTAACACAGATACGCAGTATTTT.

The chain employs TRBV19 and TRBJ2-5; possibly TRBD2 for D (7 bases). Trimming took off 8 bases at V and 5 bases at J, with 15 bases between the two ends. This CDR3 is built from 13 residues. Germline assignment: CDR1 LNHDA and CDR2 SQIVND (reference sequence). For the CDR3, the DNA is TGTGCCAGTGGGAACAGGGAGGGGGAGACCCAGTACTTC. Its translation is CASGNREGETQYF.

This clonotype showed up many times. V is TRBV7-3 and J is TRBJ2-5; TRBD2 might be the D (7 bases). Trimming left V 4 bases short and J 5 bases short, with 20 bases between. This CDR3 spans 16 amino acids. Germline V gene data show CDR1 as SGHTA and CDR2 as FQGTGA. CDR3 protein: CASSSGGGSRGETQYF. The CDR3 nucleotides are TGTGCCAGCAGCTCCGGCGGGGGCTCCCGCGGGGAGACCCAGTACTTC.

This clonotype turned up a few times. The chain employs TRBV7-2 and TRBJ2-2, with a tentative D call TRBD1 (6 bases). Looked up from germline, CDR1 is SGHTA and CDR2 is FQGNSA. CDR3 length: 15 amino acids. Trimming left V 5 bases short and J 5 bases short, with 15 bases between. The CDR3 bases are TGTGCCAGCAGCCCAAACAGGGTTCGAACCGGGGAGCTGTTTTTT. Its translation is CASSPNRVRTGELFF. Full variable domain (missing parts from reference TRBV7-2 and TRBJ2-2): GAGVSQSPSNKVTEKGKDVELRCDPISGHTALYWYRQSLGQGLEFLIYFQGNSAPDKSGLPSDRFSAERTGGSVSTLTIQRTQQEDSAVYLCASSPNRVRTGELFFGEGSRLTVL.

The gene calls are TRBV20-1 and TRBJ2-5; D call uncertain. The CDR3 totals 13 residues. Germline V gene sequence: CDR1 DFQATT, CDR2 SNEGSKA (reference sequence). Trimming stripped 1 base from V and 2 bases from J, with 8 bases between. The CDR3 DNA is TGCAGTGCTAGAGGTTTTGGGCAAGAGACCCAGTACTTC. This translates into CSARGFGQETQYF.

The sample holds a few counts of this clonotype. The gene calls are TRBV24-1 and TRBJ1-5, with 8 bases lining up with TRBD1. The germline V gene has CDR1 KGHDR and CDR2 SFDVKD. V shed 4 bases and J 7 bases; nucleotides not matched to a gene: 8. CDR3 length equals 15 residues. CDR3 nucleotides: TGTGCCACCAGTGAAGCTGGACAGGGCGGCCAGCCCCAGCATTTT. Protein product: CATSEAGQGGQPQHF.

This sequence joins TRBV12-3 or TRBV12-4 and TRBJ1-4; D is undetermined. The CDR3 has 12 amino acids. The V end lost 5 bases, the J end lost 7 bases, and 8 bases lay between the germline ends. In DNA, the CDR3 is TGTGCCAGCAGTCCAGCGAGTGAAAAACTGTTTTTT. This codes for CASSPASEKLFF.

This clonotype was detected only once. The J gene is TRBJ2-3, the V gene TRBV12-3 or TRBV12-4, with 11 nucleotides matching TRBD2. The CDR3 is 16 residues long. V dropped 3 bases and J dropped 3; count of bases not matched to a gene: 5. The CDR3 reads CASSFGRTSGTDTQYF. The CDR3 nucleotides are TGTGCCAGCAGTTTCGGCCGGACTAGCGGGACAGATACGCAGTATTTT.

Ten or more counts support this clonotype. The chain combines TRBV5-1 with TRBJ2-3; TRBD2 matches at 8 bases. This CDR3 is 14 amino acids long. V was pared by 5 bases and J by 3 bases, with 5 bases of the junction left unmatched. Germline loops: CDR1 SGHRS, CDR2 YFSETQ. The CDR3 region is CASRSGSGTDTQYF. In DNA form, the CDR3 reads TGCGCCAGCAGGAGCGGGAGTGGAACAGATACGCAGTATTTT. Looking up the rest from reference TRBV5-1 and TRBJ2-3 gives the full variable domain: KAGVTQTPRYLIKTRGQQVTLSCSPISGHRSVSWYQQTPGQGLQFLFEYFSETQRNKGNFPGRFSGRQFSNSRSEMNVSTLELGDSALYLCASRSGSGTDTQYFGPGTRLTVL.

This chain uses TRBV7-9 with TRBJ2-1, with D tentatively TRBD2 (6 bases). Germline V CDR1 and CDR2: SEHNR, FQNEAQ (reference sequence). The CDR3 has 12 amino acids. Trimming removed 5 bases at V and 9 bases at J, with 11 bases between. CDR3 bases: TGTGCCAGCAGCAAAACTAGCACTGAGCAGTTCTTC. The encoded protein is CASSKTSTEQFF.

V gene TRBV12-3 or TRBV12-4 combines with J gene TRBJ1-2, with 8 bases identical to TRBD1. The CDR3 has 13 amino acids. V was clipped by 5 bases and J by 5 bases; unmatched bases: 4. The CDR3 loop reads CASSPTGGYGYTF. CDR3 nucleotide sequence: TGTGCCAGCAGTCCTACAGGGGGATATGGCTACACCTTC.

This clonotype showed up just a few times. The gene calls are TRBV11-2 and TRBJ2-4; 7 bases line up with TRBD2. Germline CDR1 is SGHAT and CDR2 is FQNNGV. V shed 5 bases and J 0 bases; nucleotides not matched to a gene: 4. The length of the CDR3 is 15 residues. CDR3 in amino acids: CASSPSGLAKNIQYF. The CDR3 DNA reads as TGTGCCAGCAGCCCTAGCGGATTAGCCAAAAACATTCAGTACTTC.

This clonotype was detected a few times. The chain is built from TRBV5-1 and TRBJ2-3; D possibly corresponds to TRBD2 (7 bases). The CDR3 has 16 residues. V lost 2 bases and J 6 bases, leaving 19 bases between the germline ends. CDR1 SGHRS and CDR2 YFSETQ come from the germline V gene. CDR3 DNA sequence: TGCGCCAGCAGCTTAGGGGGACTACGAGTTACGGATACGCAGTATTTT. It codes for CASSLGGLRVTDTQYF.

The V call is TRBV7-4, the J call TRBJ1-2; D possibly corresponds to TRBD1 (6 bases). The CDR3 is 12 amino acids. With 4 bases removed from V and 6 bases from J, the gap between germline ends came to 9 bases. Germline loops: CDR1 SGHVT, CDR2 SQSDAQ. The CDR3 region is CASSSHRDGYTF. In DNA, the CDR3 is TGTGCCAGCAGCTCTCACAGGGATGGCTACACCTTC.

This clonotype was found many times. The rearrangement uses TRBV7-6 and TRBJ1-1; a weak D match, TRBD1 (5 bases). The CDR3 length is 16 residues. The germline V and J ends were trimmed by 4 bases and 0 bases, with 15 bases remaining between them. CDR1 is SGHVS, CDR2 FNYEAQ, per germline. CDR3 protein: CASSSGVVAMNTEAFF. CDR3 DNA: TGTGCCAGCAGCTCGGGGGTTGTGGCCATGAACACTGAAGCTTTCTTT.

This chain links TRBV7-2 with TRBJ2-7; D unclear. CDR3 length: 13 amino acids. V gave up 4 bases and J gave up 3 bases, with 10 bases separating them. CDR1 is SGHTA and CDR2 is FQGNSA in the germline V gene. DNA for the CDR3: TGTGCCAGCAGCTCAAACTCAGACTACGAGCAGTACTTC. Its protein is CASSSNSDYEQYF.

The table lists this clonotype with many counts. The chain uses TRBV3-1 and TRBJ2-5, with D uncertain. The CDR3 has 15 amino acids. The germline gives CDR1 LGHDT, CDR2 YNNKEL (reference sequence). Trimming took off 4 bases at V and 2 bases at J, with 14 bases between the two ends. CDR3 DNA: TGTGCCAGCAGCCGCTTAGGATTTGAACAAGAGACCCAGTACTTC. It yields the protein CASSRLGFEQETQYF.